This TCR beta chain comes out of a study of shared clonotypes between healthy human individuals. Study context: Per donor, CD8 memory used one plate, CD8 naive used two, CD4 memory used three and CD4 naive used three.

Generated by immunoSEQ multiplex PCR, the TCRdb table keeps only in-frame clones and is missing some. The sample yields about 2,100,000 clones, roughly 91% seen once. Points from the study as a whole: The four-donor shared clonotypes exceeded non-shared clonotypes in generation probability, with non-shared ones scoring lower.

A note on this clone: What it binds is unknown.

Naive CD8 populations comprised CD45RO-negative cells positively selected for CCR7, excluding terminally differentiated effector memory CD45RA+ cells. The CDR3 is 16 residues long. V was clipped by 5 bases and J by 1 base, with 18 bases between them. Germline V lookup: CDR1 SEHNR, CDR2 FQNEAQ (reference sequence). The chain couples TRBV7-9 to TRBJ2-7; perhaps TRBD1 as D (6 bases). Sequenced sample: naive CD8+ T cells from PBMCs. The sequence was collected from a man between 18 and 29 years old in good health. Some clones in this sample may be carry-over from other donors' samples. CDR3 coding DNA: TGTGCCAGCAGCCCACAGGGAATCAGGAGGTCCTACGAGCAGTACTTC. Protein sequence: CASSPQGIRRSYEQYF.